Presented here are 21 T cell receptor beta chains from one specimen sequenced in a study of T cells after somatic rescue of genetic block. Using immunoSEQ multiplex PCR, the repertoire was profiled, and TCRdb retains in-frame clones only, with some absent. The data contain roughly 13,000 clones, 73% of them singletons. Sequences were obtained from peripheral blood mononuclear cells (PBMCs). The origin of the receptors is a boy aged 5-17 years.

The chain employs TRBV7-9 and TRBJ1-2; D ambiguous. V was cut by 4 bases and J by 4 bases, with 7 bases left in between. Germline CDR1 SEHNR, CDR2 FQNEAQ (reference sequence). The CDR3 runs to 12 residues. The CDR3, as DNA: TGTGCCAGCAGCTCGGGAGTCTATGGCTACACCTTC. It translates to CASSSGVYGYTF.

This clone was picked up one time. The CDR3 bases are TGTGCCAGCTCACCAGCAGGGTCCTATGGCTACACCTTC. It yields the protein CASSPAGSYGYTF. The V gene is TRBV18, the J gene TRBJ1-2; weak D call: TRBD1 (5 bases). The CDR3 loop spans 13 amino acids. The V and J ends lost 2 bases and 4 bases respectively, with 8 bases between them. Germline assignment: CDR1 KGHSH and CDR2 LQKENI.

The chain links TRBV7-9 to TRBJ2-2; 8 positions agree with TRBD2. The germline gives CDR1 SEHNR, CDR2 FQNEAQ (reference sequence). The CDR3 runs to 15 residues. Trimming took 3 bases from V and 5 from J; bases not matched to a gene: 5. The CDR3 protein is CASSFGTSRTGELFF. Written as DNA, the CDR3 is TGTGCCAGCAGCTTTGGGACTAGTAGGACCGGGGAGCTGTTTTTT.

This clone was seen a few times. V gene TRBV6-6 combines with J gene TRBJ2-3; D is ambiguous. With 1 base removed from V and 4 bases from J, the gap between germline ends came to 3 bases. Germline assignment: CDR1 MNHNY and CDR2 SVGAGI (reference sequence). The CDR3 sequence is 12 residues long. The CDR3, as DNA: TGTGCCAGCAGTTACTGGGCAGATACGCAGTATTTT. It specifies CASSYWADTQYF.

This chain connects TRBV7-3 to TRBJ1-1; D uncertain. Germline V CDR1 and CDR2: SGHTA, FQGTGA. The CDR3 runs 15 residues. Deletions cut 2 bases from V and 2 bases from J, with 12 bases between. CDR3 DNA sequence: TGTGCCAGCAGCTTAGGAAATTACGGTAACACTGAAGCTTTCTTT. Translation: CASSLGNYGNTEAFF. Looking up the rest from reference TRBV7-3 and TRBJ1-1 gives the full variable domain: GAGVSQTPSNKVTEKGKYVELRCDPISGHTALYWYRQSLGQGPEFLIYFQGTGAADDSGLPNDRFFAVRPEGSVSTLKIQRTERGDSAVYLCASSLGNYGNTEAFFGQGTRLTVV.

The rearrangement uses TRBV11-2 and TRBJ2-7; D might be TRBD1 or TRBD2, each matching 5 bases. V lost 3 bases to trimming and J lost 5 bases, with 11 bases between them. Germline CDR1 is SGHAT and CDR2 is FQNNGV. This CDR3 comprises 13 residues. As DNA, the CDR3 is TGTGCCAGCAGCTTCGGGGACCGGGACGAGCAGTACTTC. It codes for CASSFGDRDEQYF. The full variable domain, with the rest looked up from reference TRBV11-2 and TRBJ2-7, is EAGVAQSPRYKIIEKRQSVAFWCNPISGHATLYWYQQILGQGPKLLIQFQNNGVVDDSQLPKDRFSAERLKGVDSTLKIQPAKLEDSAVYLCASSFGDRDEQYFGPGTRLTVT.

The rearrangement joins TRBV6-5 to TRBJ2-7, with a possible D match to TRBD1 (5 bases). Germline values: CDR1 MNHEY, CDR2 SVGAGI. The length of the CDR3 is 15 residues. Trimming removed 7 bases at V and 3 bases at J, with 19 bases between. CDR3 loop: CASTTGPGKLYEQYF. The CDR3, as DNA: TGTGCCAGCACAACCGGTCCAGGGAAGCTCTACGAGCAGTACTTC.

A few counts support this clone. The chain recombines TRBV5-5 with TRBJ1-1; unclear D gene. V was clipped by 4 bases and J by 3 bases, with 13 bases between them. The CDR3 is made up of 14 amino acids. Germline lookup yields CDR1 SGHKS and CDR2 YYEKEE (reference sequence). The CDR3 here is CASSVELRYTEAFF. CDR3 coding DNA: TGTGCCAGCAGCGTTGAACTGCGTTACACTGAAGCTTTCTTT.

The gene calls are TRBV9 and TRBJ2-1; tentatively, D is TRBD2 (5 bases). The CDR3 runs to 16 residues. CDR1 SGDLS and CDR2 YYNGEE come from the germline V gene. The V end lost 4 bases, the J end lost 2 bases, and 16 bases lay between the germline ends. The CDR3 loop is CASSSTTGIPYNEQFF. DNA of the CDR3: TGTGCCAGCAGCTCTACGACCGGGATTCCCTACAATGAGCAGTTCTTC.

This rearrangement joins TRBV4-2 to TRBJ1-6; D is possibly TRBD1 (6 bases). Germline V gives CDR1 LGHNA, CDR2 YNFKEQ. V gave up 1 base and J gave up 8 bases, with 9 bases separating them. The CDR3 runs 14 residues. In DNA form, the CDR3 reads TGTGCCAGCAGCCAAGGCCAGGGGTATTCACCCCTCCACTTT. The encoded protein is CASSQGQGYSPLHF.

Details on this clone: The conserved closing phenylalanine or tryptophan is absent in this CDR3, likely reflecting a read error. The DNA is left out, because the CDR3 cannot be placed on it with certainty; the CDR3 is given as TCRdb lists it. The chain links TRBV10-1 to TRBJ1-4. Germline values: CDR1 WNHNN, CDR2 SYGVQD (reference sequence). The CDR3 numbers 10 amino acids, ends counted. The CDR3 loop is CASSESPGIV.

Comment on this clone: The sample contains more than one DNA sequence encoding this CDR3. The CDR3 here is CASSLVQETQYF. CDR3 coding DNA: TGCGCCAGCAGCTTGGTCCAAGAGACCCAGTACTTC. The chain is built from TRBV5-1 and TRBJ2-5; no firm D call. The CDR3 runs 12 residues. CDR1 SGHRS and CDR2 YFSETQ come from the germline V gene. The V and J ends lost 0 bases and 1 base respectively, with 1 base between them.

The V and J genes are TRBV10-3 and TRBJ2-7; TRBD1 agrees at 10 bases. CDR3 length equals 12 residues. The V and J ends lost 9 bases and 7 bases, in that order; junction bases with no gene match: 6. CDR1 ENHRY and CDR2 SYGVKD come from the germline V gene. Here the CDR3 DNA reads TGTGCCATTTGGGACAGGGGCCGGGAGCAGTACTTC. As protein: CAIWDRGREQYF.

The table lists this clone with a few counts. The rearrangement links TRBV6-6 to TRBJ2-7; 7 bases map to TRBD1. Per the germline V gene, CDR1 is MNHNY and CDR2 is SVGAGI (reference sequence). The CDR3 has 12 amino acids. Trimming cost V 6 bases and J 5 bases; bases outside gene matches: 4. Here the CDR3 DNA reads TGTGCCAGCAGGGTGACAGGGCACGAGCAGTACTTC. Amino acids: CASRVTGHEQYF.

In this sample, this clone turned up a few times. The chain uses TRBV19 and TRBJ2-6; TRBD1 is a possible D gene (5 bases). V lost 7 bases and J lost 0, with 19 bases in between. This CDR3 region has 18 residues. The germline CDR1 and CDR2 sequences are LNHDA and SQIVND (reference sequence). The CDR3 spells CASTDRIGVSSGANVLTF. CDR3 nucleotide sequence: TGTGCCAGTACTGACAGAATAGGAGTCTCCTCTGGGGCCAACGTCCTGACTTTC.

V and J are TRBV5-4 and TRBJ2-5; 8 bases line up with TRBD1. The V gene's germline CDR1 is SGHNT and CDR2 YYREEE (reference sequence). V shed 1 base and J 3 bases; nucleotides not matched to a gene: 5. This CDR3 contains 15 residues. The CDR3 is CASSLQGQAKETQYF. CDR3 nucleotide sequence: TGTGCCAGCAGCTTGCAGGGACAGGCAAAAGAGACCCAGTACTTC.

CDR3: CASSPQGLNTEAFF. CDR3 nucleotides: TGTGCCAGCTCACCACAGGGGTTGAACACTGAAGCTTTCTTT. The rearrangement links TRBV18 to TRBJ1-1; TRBD1 might be the D (5 bases). The CDR3 is 14 amino acids. Germline CDR1 KGHSH, CDR2 LQKENI. Trimming took 1 base from V and 0 from J, leaving 6 bases between them.

The rearrangement uses TRBV2 and TRBJ2-7; D tentatively fits TRBD1 or TRBD2 (5 bases each). V gave up 6 bases and J gave up 7 bases, with 16 bases separating them. CDR3 length: 13 amino acids. Per the germline V gene, CDR1 is SNHLY and CDR2 is FYNNEI. The CDR3 coding sequence is TGTGCCAGCAGAGGGGACCTACGAGGGGAGCAGTACTTC. It is translated as CASRGDLRGEQYF.

The chain has TRBV10-1 and TRBJ2-3; D is perhaps TRBD2 (6 bases). The CDR3 contains 17 residues. CDR1 is WNHNN and CDR2 is SYGVQD in the germline V gene (reference sequence). Deletions cut 6 bases from V and 3 bases from J, with 22 bases between. The CDR3 nucleotides read TGCGCCAGCAGCGGTAACCGCGGGGAAGGTCGTACAGATACGCAGTATTTT. Protein: CASSGNRGEGRTDTQYF.

V and J are TRBV7-3 and TRBJ2-3, with D perhaps matching TRBD1 (6 bases). The CDR3 totals 18 residues. The V end lost 0 bases, the J end lost 0 bases, and 16 bases lay between the germline ends. From germline, CDR1 is SGHTA and CDR2 FQGTGA. The CDR3 DNA sequence: TGTGCCAGCAGCTTAACGGGTCGACAGGCCTATAGCACAGATACGCAGTATTTT. It specifies CASSLTGRQAYSTDTQYF.

This chain links TRBV29-1 with TRBJ2-2; maybe TRBD1 (5 bases). Trimming removed 7 bases from V and 4 bases from J, with 13 bases in between. CDR3 length equals 13 residues. The V gene's germline CDR1 is SQVTM and CDR2 ANQGSEA. The CDR3 sequence is CSAPGSGTGELFF. The CDR3 coding sequence is TGCAGCGCCCCAGGGTCAGGCACCGGGGAGCTGTTTTTT.